This entry lists 3 T cell receptor beta chains sequenced from one sample in a study of cytomegalovirus exposure and HLA in healthy donors. PCR primers comprised 60 Vbeta and 13 Jbeta primers. Repertoires were generated with immunoSEQ multiplex PCR, while TCRdb's copy carries only in-frame clones and drops some. The data hold approximately 110,000 clones, with roughly 74% observed a single time. The sequenced sample was PBMCs. These receptors originate from a man aged 35 to 55 in good health and CMV-seronegative.

The chain links TRBV7-2 to TRBJ1-1, with a tentative D call TRBD1 (5 bases). This CDR3 has 15 amino acids. From germline, CDR1 is SGHTA and CDR2 FQGNSA. V was trimmed by 5 bases and J by 0 bases, leaving 13 bases between them. The CDR3 sequence: CASSRDSPMNTEAFF. The CDR3 region has the DNA TGTGCCAGCAGCCGTGACAGCCCCATGAACACTGAAGCTTTCTTT.

As to this clone: The germline gene is not matched at one end of the junction; a read error may be the cause. The chain has TRBV7-9 and TRBJ2-7; 7 bases are a match to TRBD1. The CDR3 is made up of 16 amino acids. Germline V gene data show CDR1 as SEHNR and CDR2 as FQNEAQ (reference sequence). The CDR3 region has the DNA TGTTCCAGCAGCCACTGGACAGGAGCCTTACCCTACGAGCAGTACTTC. Translation: CSSSHWTGALPYEQYF.

This clone appeared a few times. J is TRBJ1-1 and V is TRBV19; D possibly corresponds to TRBD1 (6 bases). This CDR3 region has 12 residues. The germline gives CDR1 LNHDA, CDR2 SQIVND (reference sequence). V lost 6 bases and J 5 bases, leaving 10 bases between the germline ends. CDR3 bases: TGTGCCAGTAGCTCAGGGGTGACTGAAGCTTTCTTT. It is translated as CASSSGVTEAFF.